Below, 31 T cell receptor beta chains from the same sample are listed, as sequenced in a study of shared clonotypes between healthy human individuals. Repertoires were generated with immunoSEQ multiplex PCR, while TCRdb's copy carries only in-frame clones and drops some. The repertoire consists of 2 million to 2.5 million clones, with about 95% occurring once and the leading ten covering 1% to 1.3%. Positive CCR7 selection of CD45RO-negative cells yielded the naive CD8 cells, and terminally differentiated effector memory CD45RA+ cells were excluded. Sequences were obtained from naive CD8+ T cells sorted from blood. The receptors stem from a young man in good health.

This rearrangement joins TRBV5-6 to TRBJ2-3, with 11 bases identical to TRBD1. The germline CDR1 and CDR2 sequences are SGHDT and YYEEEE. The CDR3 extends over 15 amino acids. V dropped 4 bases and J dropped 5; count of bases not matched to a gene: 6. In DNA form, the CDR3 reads TGTGCCAGCAGCCCGGACAGGGGGCTCGAAGATACGCAGTATTTT. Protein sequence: CASSPDRGLEDTQYF.

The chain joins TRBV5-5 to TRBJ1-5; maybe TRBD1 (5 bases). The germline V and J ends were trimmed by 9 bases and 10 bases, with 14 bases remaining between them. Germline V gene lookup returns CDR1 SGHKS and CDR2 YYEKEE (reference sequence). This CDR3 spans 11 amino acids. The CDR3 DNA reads TGTGCCACCCATCGGGGGAATCCCCAGCATTTT. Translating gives CATHRGNPQHF.

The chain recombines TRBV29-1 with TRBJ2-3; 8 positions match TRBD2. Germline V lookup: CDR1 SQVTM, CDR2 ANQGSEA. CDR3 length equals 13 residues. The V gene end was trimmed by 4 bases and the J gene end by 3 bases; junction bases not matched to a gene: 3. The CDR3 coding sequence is TGCAGCGTTGCTGAGCGGGGGACAGATACGCAGTATTTT. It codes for CSVAERGTDTQYF.

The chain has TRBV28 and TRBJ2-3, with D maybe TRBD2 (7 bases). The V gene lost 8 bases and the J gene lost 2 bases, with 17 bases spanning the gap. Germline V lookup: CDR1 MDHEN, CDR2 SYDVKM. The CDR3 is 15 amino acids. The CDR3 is CASLIRGGATDTQYF. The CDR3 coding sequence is TGTGCCAGCCTAATAAGGGGGGGGGCCACAGATACGCAGTATTTT.

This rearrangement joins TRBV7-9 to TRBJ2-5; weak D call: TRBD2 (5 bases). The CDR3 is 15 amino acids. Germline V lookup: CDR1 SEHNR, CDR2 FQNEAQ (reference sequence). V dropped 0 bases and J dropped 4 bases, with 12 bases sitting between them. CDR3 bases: TGTGCCAGCAGCTTAGCGGCGGGCGGCCGAGAGACCCAGTACTTC. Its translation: CASSLAAGGRETQYF.

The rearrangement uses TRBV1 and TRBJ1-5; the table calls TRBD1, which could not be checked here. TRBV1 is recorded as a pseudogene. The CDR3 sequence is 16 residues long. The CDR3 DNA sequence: TGCACCAGCAGCCAACTCACAGGGACCCTGCCTCAGCCCCAGCATTTT. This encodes CTSSQLTGTLPQPQHF.

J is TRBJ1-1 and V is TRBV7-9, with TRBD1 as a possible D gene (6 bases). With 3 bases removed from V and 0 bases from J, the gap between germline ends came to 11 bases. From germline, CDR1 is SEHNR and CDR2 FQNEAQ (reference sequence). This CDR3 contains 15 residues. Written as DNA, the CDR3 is TGTGCCAGCAGCTTCCCCCAGGGGATGAACACTGAAGCTTTCTTT. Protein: CASSFPQGMNTEAFF.

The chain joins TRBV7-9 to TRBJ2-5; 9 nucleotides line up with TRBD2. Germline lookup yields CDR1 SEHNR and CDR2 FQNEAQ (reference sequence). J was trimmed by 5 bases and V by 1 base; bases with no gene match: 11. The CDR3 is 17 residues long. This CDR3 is CASSLGSWRGGNETQYF. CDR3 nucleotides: TGTGCCAGCAGCTTAGGGTCCTGGCGGGGGGGCAATGAGACCCAGTACTTC.

This chain's CDR3 is CAWSTGVGGYNEQFF. The DNA for the CDR3 is TGTGCCTGGAGTACAGGGGTAGGGGGGTACAATGAGCAGTTCTTC. The chain couples TRBV30 to TRBJ2-1; tentatively, D is TRBD1 (7 bases). The CDR3 covers 15 residues. V shed 2 bases and J shed 4 bases, with 15 bases lying between them. Germline CDR1 reads GTSNPN; CDR2 reads SVGIG (reference sequence).

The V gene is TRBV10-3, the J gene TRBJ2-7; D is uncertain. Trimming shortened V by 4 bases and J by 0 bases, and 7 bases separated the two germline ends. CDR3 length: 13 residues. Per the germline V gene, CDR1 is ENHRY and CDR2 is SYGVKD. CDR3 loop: CAISADNSYEQYF. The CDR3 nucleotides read TGTGCCATCAGTGCAGATAACTCCTACGAGCAGTACTTC.

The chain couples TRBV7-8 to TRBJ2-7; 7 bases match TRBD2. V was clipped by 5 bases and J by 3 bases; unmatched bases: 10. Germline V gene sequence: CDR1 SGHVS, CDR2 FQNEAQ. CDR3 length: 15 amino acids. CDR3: CASSLRGREYYEQYF. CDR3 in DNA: TGTGCCAGCAGCCTCCGGGGGAGGGAGTACTACGAGCAGTACTTC.

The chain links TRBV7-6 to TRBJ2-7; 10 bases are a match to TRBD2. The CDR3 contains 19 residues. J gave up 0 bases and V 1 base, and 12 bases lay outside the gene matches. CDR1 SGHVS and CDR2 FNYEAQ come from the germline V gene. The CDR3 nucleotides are TGTGCCAGCAGCTTAGAAAAAGGGACTAGCGCACACCCCTCCTACGAGCAGTACTTC. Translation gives CASSLEKGTSAHPSYEQYF. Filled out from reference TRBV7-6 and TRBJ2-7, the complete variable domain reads GAGVSQSPRYKVTKRGQDVALRCDPISGHVSLYWYRQALGQGPEFLTYFNYEAQQDKSGLPNDRFSAERPEGSISTLTIQRTEQRDSAMYRCASSLEKGTSAHPSYEQYFGPGTRLTVT.

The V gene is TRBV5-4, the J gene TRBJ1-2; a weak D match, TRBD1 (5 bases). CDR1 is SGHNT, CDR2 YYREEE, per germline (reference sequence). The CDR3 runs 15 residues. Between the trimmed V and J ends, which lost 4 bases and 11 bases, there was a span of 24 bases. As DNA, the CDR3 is TGTGCCAGCAGCCCGCCTCCGGGGCAACTTGGTAGTTACACCTTC. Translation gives CASSPPPGQLGSYTF.

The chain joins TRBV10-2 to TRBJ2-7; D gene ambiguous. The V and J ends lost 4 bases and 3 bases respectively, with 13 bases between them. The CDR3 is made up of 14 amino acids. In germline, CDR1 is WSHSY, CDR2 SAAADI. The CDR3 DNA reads TGCGCCAGCAGTGGGTTAAACAGTTACTACGAGCAGTACTTC. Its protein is CASSGLNSYYEQYF.

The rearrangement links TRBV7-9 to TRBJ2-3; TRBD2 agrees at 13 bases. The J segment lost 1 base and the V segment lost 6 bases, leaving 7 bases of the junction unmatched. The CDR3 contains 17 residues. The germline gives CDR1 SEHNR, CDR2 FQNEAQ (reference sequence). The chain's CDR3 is CASRLLGTSGGTDTQYF. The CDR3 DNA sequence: TGTGCCAGCAGACTATTGGGGACTAGCGGGGGCACAGATACGCAGTATTTT. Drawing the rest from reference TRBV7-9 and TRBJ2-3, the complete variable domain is DTGVSQNPRHKITKRGQNVTFRCDPISEHNRLYWYRQTLGQGPEFLTYFQNEAQLEKSRLLSDRFSAERPKGSFSTLEIQRTEQGDSAMYLCASRLLGTSGGTDTQYFGPGTRLTVL.

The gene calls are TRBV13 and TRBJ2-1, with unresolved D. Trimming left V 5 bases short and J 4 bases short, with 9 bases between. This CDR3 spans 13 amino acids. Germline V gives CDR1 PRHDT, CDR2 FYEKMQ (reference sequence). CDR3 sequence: CASSPRRYNEQFF. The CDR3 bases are TGTGCCAGCAGCCCTCGACGTTACAATGAGCAGTTCTTC.

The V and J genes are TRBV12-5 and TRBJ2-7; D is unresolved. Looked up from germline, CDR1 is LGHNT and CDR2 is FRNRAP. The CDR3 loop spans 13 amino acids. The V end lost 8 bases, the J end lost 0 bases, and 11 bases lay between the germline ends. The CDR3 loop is CASSPESSYEQYF. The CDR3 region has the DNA TGTGCTAGTTCTCCGGAGAGCTCCTACGAGCAGTACTTC.

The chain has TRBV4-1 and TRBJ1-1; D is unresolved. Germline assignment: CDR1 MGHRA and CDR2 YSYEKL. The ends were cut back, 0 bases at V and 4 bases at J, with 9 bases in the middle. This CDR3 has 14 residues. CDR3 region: CASSQEERATEAFF. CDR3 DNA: TGCGCCAGCAGCCAAGAAGAAAGGGCCACTGAAGCTTTCTTT.

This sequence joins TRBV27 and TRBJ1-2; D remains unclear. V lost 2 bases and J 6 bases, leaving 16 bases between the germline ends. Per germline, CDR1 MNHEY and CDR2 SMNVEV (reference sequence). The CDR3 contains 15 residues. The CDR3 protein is CASSLARADSHGYTF. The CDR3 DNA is TGTGCCAGCAGTTTAGCGAGGGCGGATTCCCATGGCTACACCTTC.

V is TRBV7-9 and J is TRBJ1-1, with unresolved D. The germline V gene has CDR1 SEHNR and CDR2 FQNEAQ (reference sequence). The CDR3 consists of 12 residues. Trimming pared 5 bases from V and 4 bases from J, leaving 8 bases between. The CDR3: CASSQVGTEAFF. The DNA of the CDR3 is TGTGCCAGCAGCCAGGTAGGCACTGAAGCTTTCTTT.

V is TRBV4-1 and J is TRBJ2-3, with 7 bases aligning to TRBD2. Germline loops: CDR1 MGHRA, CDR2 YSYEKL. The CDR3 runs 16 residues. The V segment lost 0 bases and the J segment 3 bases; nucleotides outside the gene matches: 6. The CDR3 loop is CASSQETSSKTDTQYF. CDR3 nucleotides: TGCGCCAGCAGCCAAGAGACTAGCTCCAAGACAGATACGCAGTATTTT.

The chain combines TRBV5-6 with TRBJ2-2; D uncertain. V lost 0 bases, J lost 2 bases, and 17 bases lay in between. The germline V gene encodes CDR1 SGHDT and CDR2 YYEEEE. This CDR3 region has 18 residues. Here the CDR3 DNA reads TGTGCCAGCAGCTTGGTGTCGAGCGCAGCCCTTAACACCGGGGAGCTGTTTTTT. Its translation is CASSLVSSAALNTGELFF.

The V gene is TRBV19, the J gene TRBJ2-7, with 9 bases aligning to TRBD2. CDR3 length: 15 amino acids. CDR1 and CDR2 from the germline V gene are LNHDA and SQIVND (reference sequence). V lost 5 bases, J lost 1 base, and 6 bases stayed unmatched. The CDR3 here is CASSSSGASSYEQYF. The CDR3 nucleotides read TGTGCCAGTAGTTCTAGCGGGGCGTCTTCCTACGAGCAGTACTTC.

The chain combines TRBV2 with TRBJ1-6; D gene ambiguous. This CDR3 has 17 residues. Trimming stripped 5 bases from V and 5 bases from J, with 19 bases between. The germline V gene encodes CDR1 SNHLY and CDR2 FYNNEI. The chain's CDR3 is CASSPSRLRADNSPLHF. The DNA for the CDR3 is TGTGCCAGCAGTCCCTCTCGTTTGCGGGCCGATAATTCACCCCTCCACTTT.

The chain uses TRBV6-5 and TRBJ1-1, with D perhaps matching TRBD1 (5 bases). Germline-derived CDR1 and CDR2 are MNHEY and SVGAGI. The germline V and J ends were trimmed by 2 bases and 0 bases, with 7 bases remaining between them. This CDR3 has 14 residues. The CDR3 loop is CASSYPGMNTEAFF. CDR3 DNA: TGTGCCAGCAGTTACCCAGGGATGAACACTGAAGCTTTCTTT.

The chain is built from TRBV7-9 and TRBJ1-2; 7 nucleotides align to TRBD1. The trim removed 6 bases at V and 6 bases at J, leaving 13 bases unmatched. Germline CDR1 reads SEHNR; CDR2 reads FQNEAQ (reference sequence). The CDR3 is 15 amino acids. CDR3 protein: CASSSGGQAVDGYTF. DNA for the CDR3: TGTGCCAGCAGTTCAGGGGGGCAGGCGGTAGATGGCTACACCTTC.

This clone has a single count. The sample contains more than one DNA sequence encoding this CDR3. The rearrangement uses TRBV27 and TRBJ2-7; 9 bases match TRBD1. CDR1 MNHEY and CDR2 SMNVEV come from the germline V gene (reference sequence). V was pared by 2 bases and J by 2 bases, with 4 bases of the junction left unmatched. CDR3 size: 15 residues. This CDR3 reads CASSLRGQGAYEQYF. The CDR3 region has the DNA TGTGCCAGCAGTTTAAGGGGACAGGGCGCCTACGAGCAGTACTTC.

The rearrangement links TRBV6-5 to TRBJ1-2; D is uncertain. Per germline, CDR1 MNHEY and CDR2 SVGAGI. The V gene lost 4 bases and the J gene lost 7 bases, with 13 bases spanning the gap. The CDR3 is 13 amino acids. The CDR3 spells CASSLSIRGGYTF. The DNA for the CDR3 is TGTGCCAGCAGTTTGTCGATTCGGGGTGGCTACACCTTC.

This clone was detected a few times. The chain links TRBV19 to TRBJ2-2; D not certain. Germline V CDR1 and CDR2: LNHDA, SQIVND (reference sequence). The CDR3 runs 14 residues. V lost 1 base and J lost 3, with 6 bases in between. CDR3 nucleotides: TGTGCCAGTAGTATAGGTATGGACACCGGGGAGCTGTTTTTT. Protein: CASSIGMDTGELFF.

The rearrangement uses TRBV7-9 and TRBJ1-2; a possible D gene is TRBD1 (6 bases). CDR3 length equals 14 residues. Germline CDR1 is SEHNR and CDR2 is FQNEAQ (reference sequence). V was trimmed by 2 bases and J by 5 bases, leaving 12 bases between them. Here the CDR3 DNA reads TGTGCCAGCAGCTTACAGGGGCCTGGGTATGGCTACACCTTC. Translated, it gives CASSLQGPGYGYTF.

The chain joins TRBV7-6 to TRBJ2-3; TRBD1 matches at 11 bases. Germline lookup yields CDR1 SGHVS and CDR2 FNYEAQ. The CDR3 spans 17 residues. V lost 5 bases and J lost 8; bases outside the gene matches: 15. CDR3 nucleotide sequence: TGTGCCAGCAGCCAGGGACAGGGGGTAGTAAGGGCGGCTACGCAGTATTTT. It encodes CASSQGQGVVRAATQYF.